A single sample gave rise to the 20 T cell receptor beta chains below, sequenced in a study of T cell responses to AZD1222 COVID-19 vaccine (dated by TCRdb to the early 2020s). This specimen's time point label, interpreted: about 28 days (+/-7) after the second vaccine dose. The method was the immunoSEQ multiplex PCR assay. TCRdb carries this immuneACCESS record with in-frame sequences only. Its versions omit some clonotypes, under half of them owing to an unresolved V gene in the studies checked, with the rest unexplained. The sample table holds 90,000 to 150,000 clones, of which more than 70% were seen once. The ten largest clonotypes hold approximately 3.4% of the sample. The source was peripheral blood, collected 28 days after the second AZD1222 dose. These receptor sequences come from an adult who received the AZD1222 COVID-19 vaccine.

J is TRBJ1-2 and V is TRBV6-5; TRBD1 agrees at 8 bases. The J segment lost 7 bases and the V segment lost 2 bases, leaving 9 bases of the junction unmatched. Germline-derived CDR1 and CDR2 are MNHEY and SVGAGI. CDR3 size: 15 residues. CDR3 loop: CASSYGPGGASGYTF. DNA for the CDR3: TGTGCCAGCAGTTACGGACCAGGGGGCGCTTCTGGCTACACCTTC.

The CDR3 bases are TGTGCCAGCAGCTTGGATGTAGAGACCCAGTACTTC. Protein product: CASSLDVETQYF. The V and J genes are TRBV5-4 and TRBJ2-5; D uncertain. Germline loops: CDR1 SGHNT, CDR2 YYREEE (reference sequence). The germline V and J ends were trimmed by 0 bases and 4 bases, with 4 bases remaining between them. The CDR3 length is 12 residues.

Only one count was recorded for this clone. The chain is built from TRBV7-2 and TRBJ1-2; D not resolved. Trimming removed 0 bases from V and 2 bases from J, with 10 bases in between. The germline V gene has CDR1 SGHTA and CDR2 FQGNSA. The CDR3 spans 15 residues. The CDR3 sequence is CASSLADTVNYGYTF. The CDR3 DNA reads TGTGCCAGCAGCTTAGCTGACACCGTAAACTATGGCTACACCTTC. The whole variable domain, filled in from reference TRBV7-2 and TRBJ1-2, reads GAGVSQSPSNKVTEKGKDVELRCDPISGHTALYWYRQSLGQGLEFLIYFQGNSAPDKSGLPSDRFSAERTGGSVSTLTIQRTQQEDSAVYLCASSLADTVNYGYTFGSGTRLTVV.

The J gene is TRBJ2-1, the V gene TRBV23-1; the D gene is possibly TRBD2 (5 bases). TRBV23-1 is an ORF, and what it does is uncertain. The CDR3 has 14 amino acids. Trimming stripped 7 bases from V and 6 bases from J, with 16 bases between. CDR3 amino acids: CASKHPPEVNEQFF. The CDR3 coding sequence is TGCGCCAGCAAACATCCCCCGGAGGTCAATGAGCAGTTCTTC.

This chain connects TRBV21-1 to TRBJ2-5; the table gives TRBD1 as D, unverified against the DNA. TRBV21-1 is annotated as a pseudogene. The CDR3 loop spans 19 amino acids. The CDR3 DNA reads as TGTGCCAGCAGCAAAAGCCTTATCCGGGACAGGGGGTGGCAAGAGACCCAGTACTTC. Translated: CASSKSLIRDRGWQETQYF.

The rearrangement links TRBV7-9 to TRBJ1-1, with unresolved D. Germline loops: CDR1 SEHNR, CDR2 FQNEAQ (reference sequence). The ends were cut back, 1 base at V and 10 bases at J, with 19 bases in the middle. The CDR3 runs to 15 residues. The CDR3 region has the DNA TGTGCCAGCAGCTTAGTCCCCGCTCGGGATAAGAGAGCTTTCTTT. Amino acid sequence: CASSLVPARDKRAFF.

This clone was counted between two and nine times. The rearrangement joins TRBV7-2 to TRBJ2-6; a weak D match, TRBD2 (5 bases). CDR1 and CDR2 (germline): SGHTA, FQGNSA. The V end lost 0 bases, the J end lost 3 bases, and 6 bases lay between the germline ends. This CDR3 region has 15 residues. The CDR3 nucleotides read TGTGCCAGCAGCTTAGCGGGAGTTGGGGCCAACGTCCTGACTTTC. Translation gives CASSLAGVGANVLTF.

The J gene is TRBJ1-1, the V gene TRBV9, with D maybe TRBD1 (5 bases). V lost 0 bases to trimming and J lost 5 bases, with 14 bases between them. The CDR3 sequence is 15 residues long. Germline V gene lookup returns CDR1 SGDLS and CDR2 YYNGEE. The CDR3 DNA reads TGTGCCAGCAGCGTAGCTACGGTGGGGGGTACTGAAGCTTTCTTT. Translated, it gives CASSVATVGGTEAFF.

The chain has TRBV19 and TRBJ2-1; 9 positions match TRBD2. V shed 5 bases, J shed 4 bases, and the junction held 9 bases outside the gene matches. The CDR3 has 16 amino acids. Germline CDR1 is LNHDA and CDR2 is SQIVND (reference sequence). The CDR3 sequence is CASSDEGGRVYNEQFF. The DNA for the CDR3 is TGTGCCAGTAGTGACGAGGGCGGGAGGGTTTACAATGAGCAGTTCTTC. The whole variable domain, filled in from reference TRBV19 and TRBJ2-1, reads DGGITQSPKYLFRKEGQNVTLSCEQNLNHDAMYWYRQDPGQGLRLIYYSQIVNDFQKGDIAEGYSVSREKKESFPLTVTSAQKNPTAFYLCASSDEGGRVYNEQFFGPGTRLTVL.

This rearrangement joins TRBV6-5 to TRBJ2-7; no clear D gene. V lost 4 bases, J lost 0 bases, and 10 bases lay in between. Germline V gene sequence: CDR1 MNHEY, CDR2 SVGAGI. The CDR3 contains 14 residues. In DNA form, the CDR3 reads TGTGCCAGCAGTTTGGGCCCCCTCTCCTACGAGCAGTACTTC. Its protein product is CASSLGPLSYEQYF.

The chain employs TRBV7-2 and TRBJ1-1; unclear D gene. Trimming pared 5 bases from V and 1 base from J, leaving 8 bases between. The CDR3 totals 13 residues. CDR1 and CDR2 (germline): SGHTA, FQGNSA. CDR3 protein: CASSQTANTEAFF. CDR3 nucleotide sequence: TGTGCCAGCAGCCAAACTGCGAACACTGAAGCTTTCTTT.

The CDR3 region has the DNA TGTGCCAGCAGCCCTCAGGGTCCCACTGAAGCTTTCTTT. Amino acid sequence: CASSPQGPTEAFF. This chain links TRBV14 with TRBJ1-1, with D possibly being TRBD1 (5 bases). The CDR3 runs to 13 residues. V lost 4 bases and J 4 bases, leaving 10 bases between the germline ends. Germline V gene data show CDR1 as SGHDN and CDR2 as FVKESK.

This CDR3 reads CASSPGARNSPLHF. The CDR3 DNA sequence: TGTGCCAGCTCACCCGGGGCGAGGAATTCACCCCTCCACTTT. This sequence joins TRBV18 and TRBJ1-6, with a tentative D call TRBD1 (5 bases). CDR3 length: 14 residues. V dropped 3 bases and J dropped 7 bases, with 10 bases sitting between them. Germline assignment: CDR1 KGHSH and CDR2 LQKENI.

The chain carries TRBV9 and TRBJ2-5, with D possibly being TRBD1 (5 bases). V lost 0 bases to trimming and J lost 9 bases, with 12 bases between them. The CDR3 consists of 13 residues. The germline CDR1 and CDR2 sequences are SGDLS and YYNGEE. This chain's CDR3 is CASSVEVKGAQYF. The CDR3 DNA is TGTGCCAGCAGCGTAGAGGTAAAAGGGGCCCAGTACTTC.

The chain is built from TRBV29-1 and TRBJ2-1; D is possibly TRBD2 (6 bases). The germline V gene has CDR1 SQVTM and CDR2 ANQGSEA. This CDR3 comprises 16 residues. V gave up 4 bases and J gave up 0 bases, with 16 bases separating them. In nucleotides, the CDR3 is TGCAGCGTTGTAGATGGGGAGGATAGCTCCTACAATGAGCAGTTCTTC. Translating it yields CSVVDGEDSSYNEQFF.

This chain connects TRBV30 to TRBJ1-1; D perhaps matches TRBD1 (5 bases). Trimming took 1 base from V and 2 from J, leaving 11 bases between them. There are 14 residues in the CDR3. Per the germline V gene, CDR1 is GTSNPN and CDR2 is SVGIG (reference sequence). DNA of the CDR3: TGTGCCTGGAGTGGACGAGGGGTTAACACTGAAGCTTTCTTT. The encoded protein is CAWSGRGVNTEAFF.

This chain links TRBV21-1 with TRBJ2-1. TRBV21-1 represents a pseudogene. The length of the CDR3 is 18 residues. CDR3 sequence (DNA): TGTGCCAGCAGCAAAGCAAGGGGCGGGCTCGTCTCCTACAATGAGCAGTTCTTC. It encodes CASSKARGGLVSYNEQFF.

With respect to this clone: Other DNA sequences within the sample encode an identical CDR3. This chain uses TRBV7-6 with TRBJ2-7; D is possibly TRBD2 (6 bases). The V gene lost 5 bases and the J gene lost 6 bases, with 26 bases spanning the gap. The germline gives CDR1 SGHVS, CDR2 FNYEAQ. The CDR3 is 17 amino acids. The CDR3 here is CASSNLGEFGGAGEQYF. Written as DNA, the CDR3 is TGTGCCAGCAGCAATTTGGGGGAGTTCGGGGGTGCCGGCGAGCAGTACTTC.

The chain is built from TRBV27 and TRBJ1-2; D might be TRBD1 (5 bases). Germline V lookup: CDR1 MNHEY, CDR2 SMNVEV (reference sequence). The CDR3 extends over 16 amino acids. V was pared by 2 bases and J by 5 bases, with 18 bases between. The CDR3 is CASSLNPVGGLYGYTF. The CDR3, as DNA: TGTGCCAGCAGTTTAAACCCGGTTGGGGGACTGTATGGCTACACCTTC.

This clone came up once. Additional DNA sequences in this sample encode the identical CDR3. V is TRBV9 and J is TRBJ1-5; no definite D call. The CDR3 sequence is 15 residues long. V was clipped by 1 base and J by 0 bases, with 8 bases between them. Germline-derived CDR1 and CDR2 are SGDLS and YYNGEE. CDR3 sequence: CASSVSGNSNQPQHF. CDR3 in DNA: TGTGCCAGCAGCGTATCTGGAAATAGCAATCAGCCCCAGCATTTT. Using reference TRBV9 and TRBJ1-5 for the parts outside the CDR3, the full variable domain is DSGVTQTPKHLITATGQRVTLRCSPRSGDLSVYWYQQSLDQGLQFLIQYYNGEERAKGNILERFSAQQFPDLHSELNLSSLELGDSALYFCASSVSGNSNQPQHFGDGTRLSIL.